These 23 T cell receptor beta chains were all obtained from the same sample, sequenced in a study of control samples from healthy donors and cancer patients. Assay: immunoSEQ multiplex PCR; the TCRdb copy retains only in-frame clones and omits some. This table holds about 6,700 clones, about 74% found once. Input material: formalin-fixed, paraffin-embedded tissue. The receptors here all came from a male donor with melanoma.

V gene TRBV4-1 combines with J gene TRBJ2-4; D might be TRBD2 (6 bases). The V gene lost 2 bases and the J gene lost 0 bases, with 20 bases spanning the gap. The CDR3 has 19 residues. In germline, CDR1 is MGHRA, CDR2 YSYEKL. The CDR3 protein is CASSQKRQALGLAKNIQYF. The CDR3 DNA follows: TGCGCCAGCAGCCAAAAAAGGCAGGCTTTGGGACTAGCCAAAAACATTCAGTACTTC.

This rearrangement joins TRBV3-1 (or the pseudogene TRBV3-2) to TRBJ1-2; no reliable D call. This CDR3 has 11 amino acids. V was trimmed by 6 bases and J by 4 bases, leaving 6 bases between them. Germline V gene sequence: CDR1 LGHDT, CDR2 YNNKEL (reference sequence). The CDR3 loop is CASRGSYGYTF. CDR3 nucleotides: TGTGCCAGCAGGGGTAGCTATGGCTACACCTTC.

This clone was seen once. The chain employs TRBV7-9 and TRBJ2-2; D possibly uses TRBD1 or TRBD2 (5 bases each). The V gene's germline CDR1 is SEHNR and CDR2 FQNEAQ (reference sequence). This CDR3 is 16 amino acids long. The V gene lost 1 base and the J gene lost 6 bases, with 15 bases spanning the gap. This chain's CDR3 is CASSLGLGVMAGELFF. CDR3 in DNA: TGTGCCAGCAGCTTAGGTCTGGGGGTAATGGCCGGGGAGCTGTTTTTT.

The rearrangement joins TRBV7-9 to TRBJ2-6; D is unclear. Germline CDR1 reads SEHNR; CDR2 reads FQNEAQ (reference sequence). Trimming left V 3 bases short and J 0 bases short, with 6 bases between. This CDR3 is built from 15 residues. The CDR3: CASSLRHSGANVLTF. The CDR3 DNA follows: TGTGCCAGCAGCTTGCGCCACTCTGGGGCCAACGTCCTGACTTTC.

This chain links TRBV9 with TRBJ1-3; D possibly corresponds to TRBD1 (6 bases). CDR1 and CDR2 from the germline V gene are SGDLS and YYNGEE. The CDR3 sequence is 16 residues long. Deletions cut 0 bases from V and 4 bases from J, with 14 bases between. DNA of the CDR3: TGTGCCAGCAGCGTAGATAGAGGAGGGACAGGAAACACCATATATTTT. The encoded protein is CASSVDRGGTGNTIYF.

The chain combines TRBV6-6 with TRBJ2-7, with TRBD1 identical over 9 bases. The CDR3 consists of 17 residues. The germline V gene encodes CDR1 MNHNY and CDR2 SVGAGI (reference sequence). Trimming removed 5 bases from V and 4 bases from J; junction bases left unmatched: 15. CDR3 sequence reads: CASSPRRGQGPGYEQYF. CDR3 sequence (DNA): TGTGCCAGCAGTCCCCGAAGAGGACAGGGGCCGGGGTACGAGCAGTACTTC.

The chain recombines TRBV2 with TRBJ1-1, with 7 positions matching TRBD1. J lost 0 bases, V lost 2 bases, and 3 bases had no gene match. The CDR3 is 15 amino acids. Germline loops: CDR1 SNHLY, CDR2 FYNNEI. CDR3 nucleotides: TGTGCCAGCAGTGAACCGGGACAGATGAACACTGAAGCTTTCTTT. Amino acid sequence: CASSEPGQMNTEAFF.

CDR3 amino acids: CASNMYQETQYF. CDR3 bases: TGTGCCAGCAACATGTACCAAGAGACCCAGTACTTC. This chain joins TRBV28 and TRBJ2-5, with unresolved D. Trimming removed 7 bases at V and 0 bases at J, with 6 bases between. Germline V lookup: CDR1 MDHEN, CDR2 SYDVKM. The CDR3 extends over 12 amino acids.

This chain uses TRBV27 with TRBJ2-5, with 13 bases that match TRBD2. This CDR3 contains 15 residues. After removal of 4 bases from V and 5 bases from J, the junction contained 4 bases not matched to a gene. Germline lookup yields CDR1 MNHEY and CDR2 SMNVEV (reference sequence). CDR3: CASSSLAGGTETQYF. The CDR3 DNA follows: TGTGCCAGCAGTTCACTAGCGGGGGGGACGGAGACCCAGTACTTC.

The gene calls are TRBV2 and TRBJ1-1, with D perhaps TRBD1 (5 bases). Germline-derived CDR1 and CDR2 are SNHLY and FYNNEI. This CDR3 has 14 amino acids. Trimming pared 3 bases from V and 5 bases from J, leaving 13 bases between. CDR3 nucleotides: TGTGCCAGCAGTGAGGGGCAGGGACCTACTGAAGCTTTCTTT. It translates to CASSEGQGPTEAFF.

The chain uses TRBV5-1 and TRBJ2-7; unclear D gene. The CDR3 is 16 residues long. Germline V gene lookup returns CDR1 SGHRS and CDR2 YFSETQ. Trimming left V 4 bases short and J 5 bases short, with 22 bases between. CDR3 sequence (DNA): TGCGCCAGCAGCACAGAAGGGCGTTTTCAATCCAACGAGCAGTACTTC. It translates to CASSTEGRFQSNEQYF.

The genes are TRBV3-1 (or the pseudogene TRBV3-2) and TRBJ2-2; D may be TRBD2 (6 bases). With 1 base removed from V and 7 bases from J, the gap between germline ends came to 10 bases. This CDR3 is built from 14 residues. Germline loops: CDR1 LGHDT, CDR2 YNNKEL (reference sequence). CDR3 sequence: CASSQGPEGGELFF. Written as DNA, the CDR3 is TGTGCCAGCAGCCAAGGACCGGAGGGCGGGGAGCTGTTTTTT.

The J gene is TRBJ1-6, the V gene TRBV6-2 or TRBV6-3; D is undetermined. CDR1 and CDR2 (germline): MNHEY, SVGEGT. Trimming cost V 5 bases and J 7 bases, with 9 bases left between them. This CDR3 comprises 13 residues. The CDR3 DNA sequence: TGTGCCAGCAGTCCCACCTCCAATTCACCCCTCCACTTT. This encodes CASSPTSNSPLHF.

The V call is TRBV12-3 or TRBV12-4, the J call TRBJ2-5; possibly TRBD2 for D (5 bases). Trimming stripped 6 bases from V and 1 base from J, with 9 bases between. This CDR3 is 13 amino acids long. CDR3 region: CASSAGGQETQYF. CDR3 bases: TGTGCCAGCAGCGCCGGAGGCCAAGAGACCCAGTACTTC.

The J gene is TRBJ1-6, the V gene TRBV7-9, with D possibly matching TRBD1 (5 bases). The CDR3 spans 14 residues. Germline lookup yields CDR1 SEHNR and CDR2 FQNEAQ (reference sequence). V lost 5 bases and J 3 bases, leaving 8 bases between the germline ends. The CDR3 region is CASSPTDYNSPLHF. CDR3 coding DNA: TGTGCCAGCAGCCCGACAGACTATAATTCACCCCTCCACTTT.

This clone came up a few times. The V and J genes are TRBV6-5 and TRBJ1-1, with a weak D call TRBD1 (6 bases). V gave up 6 bases and J gave up 3 bases, with 14 bases separating them. This CDR3 region has 14 residues. The germline V gene encodes CDR1 MNHEY and CDR2 SVGAGI. The CDR3 bases are TGTGCCAGCAGGGGGGGCTATTGGGACACTGAAGCTTTCTTT. It translates to CASRGGYWDTEAFF.

The CDR3 here is CASSPTSGGSQYF. DNA for the CDR3: TGCGCCAGCAGCCCGACTAGCGGTGGCTCCCAGTACTTC. V usage is TRBV4-1 and J usage is TRBJ2-5, with 9 bases fitting TRBD2. V lost 4 bases and J lost 9; bases outside the gene matches: 6. Per germline, CDR1 MGHRA and CDR2 YSYEKL. This CDR3 region has 13 residues.

Written as DNA, the CDR3 is TGTGCCAGCAGCCGGTGGACTAGCGGGGGGGCAACAAACATTCAGTACTTC. This gives the protein CASSRWTSGGATNIQYF. The V and J genes are TRBV13 and TRBJ2-4; 15 nucleotides agree with TRBD2. J gave up 6 bases and V 5 bases, and 8 bases lay outside the gene matches. In germline, CDR1 is PRHDT, CDR2 FYEKMQ (reference sequence). The CDR3 covers 17 residues. The full variable domain, its missing parts supplied by reference TRBV13 and TRBJ2-4, is AAGVIQSPRHLIKEKRETATLKCYPIPRHDTVYWYQQGPGQDPQFLISFYEKMQSDKGSIPDRFSAQQFSDYHSELNMSSLELGDSALYFCASSRWTSGGATNIQYFGAGTRLSVL.

This clone was seen a handful of times. The chain couples TRBV9 to TRBJ1-6, with D maybe TRBD1 (5 bases). The V and J ends lost 0 bases and 5 bases respectively, with 12 bases between them. The CDR3 is 16 residues long. Germline V gene sequence: CDR1 SGDLS, CDR2 YYNGEE. CDR3 amino acids: CASSVDPGLNNSPLHF. CDR3 nucleotide sequence: TGTGCCAGCAGCGTAGACCCAGGGCTAAATAATTCACCCCTCCACTTT.

The chain carries TRBV4-1 and TRBJ1-2, with 12 bases that match TRBD1. This CDR3 region has 19 residues. Losses at the gene ends were 0 bases for V and 4 bases for J; bases not matched to a gene: 12. From germline, CDR1 is MGHRA and CDR2 YSYEKL. The CDR3 DNA sequence: TGCGCCAGCAGCCAAGACCGGGACAGGGGGCTCCTATTGGGCTATGGCTACACCTTC. Its protein product is CASSQDRDRGLLLGYGYTF.

Points on this clone: One end of the junction is discordant with germline, which a read error may explain. The same CDR3 is also encoded by other DNA sequences in this sample. The chain combines TRBV2 with TRBJ2-2; TRBD2 is a possible D gene (5 bases). The CDR3 spans 15 residues. Germline V gene lookup returns CDR1 SNHLY and CDR2 FYNNEI. The CDR3 nucleotides are TGTGCCAGCAGCGCCGGGAATGTTGCTCCCGGGGAGCTATTTTTT. The encoded protein is CASSAGNVAPGELFF.

The chain uses TRBV18 and TRBJ2-3, with D tentatively TRBD2 (6 bases). Germline CDR1 is KGHSH and CDR2 is LQKENI. V was trimmed by 1 base and J by 2 bases, leaving 25 bases between them. The CDR3 covers 20 residues. CDR3 sequence: CASSPQLFAGTPRLTDTQYF. The CDR3 nucleotides are TGTGCCAGCTCACCACAGCTTTTTGCGGGGACCCCCCGGCTCACAGATACGCAGTATTTT. Combining the CDR3 with reference TRBV18 and TRBJ2-3 gives the whole variable domain NAGVMQNPRHLVRRRGQEARLRCSPMKGHSHVYWYRQLPEEGLKFMVYLQKENIIDESGMPKERFSAEFPKEGPSILRIQQVVRGDSAAYFCASSPQLFAGTPRLTDTQYFGPGTRLTVL.

This rearrangement joins TRBV16 to TRBJ1-2, with 8 bases identical to TRBD1. V lost 5 bases and J lost 2; bases outside the gene matches: 7. In germline, CDR1 is KGHSY, CDR2 FQNENV. The CDR3 consists of 15 residues. For the CDR3, the DNA is TGTGCCAGCAGCTACAGGGGGTCCGCCAACTATGGCTACACCTTC. It encodes CASSYRGSANYGYTF.